The rows below give T cell receptor beta chains drawn from one sample of a study of blood T cell repertoires in COVID-19. The method was immunoSEQ multiplex PCR; TCRdb's version includes in-frame clones alone and lacks a portion of them. The sample lists more than 100,000 clones, over 70% seen once, with about 2.5% in the top ten. Source material: peripheral blood. The receptors come from a man between 50 and 59 years old with active COVID-19. The CDR3 runs from the conserved cysteine through the conserved F or W. Each record gives: D gene, V gene, clone size, J gene, CDR3 protein, CDR3 DNA. D genes are given only for firm matches. The listing skips clone size in some rows; elsewhere it reads once, few, many or a size class.

>TRBD1|TRBV2|.|TRBJ1-2
CANGQGYDGYTF
TGTGCCAATGGACAGGGGTACGATGGCTACACCTTC
>.|TRBV19|.|TRBJ1-3
CASSSQGSGNTIYF
TGTGCCAGTAGTTCACAGGGCTCTGGAAACACCATATATTTT
>.|TRBV6-5|.|TRBJ2-5
CASTPASPGQETQYF
TGTGCCAGCACCCCTGCTAGTCCCGGACAAGAGACCCAGTACTTC
>TRBD2|TRBV3-1/TRBV3-2|.|TRBJ2-2
CASSRTAGGRDTGELFF
TGTGCCAGCAGCCGCACAGCGGGGGGGCGCGACACCGGGGAGCTGTTTTTT
>.|TRBV7-9|.|TRBJ1-6
CASSSARGDYNSPLHF
TGTGCCAGCAGCTCAGCCCGGGGGGATTATAATTCACCCCTCCACTTT
>.|TRBV28|.|TRBJ2-3
CASLSFTDTQYF
TGTGCCAGCCTATCCTTCACAGATACGCAGTATTTT
>.|TRBV7-7|.|TRBJ2-2
CASSSSGEVQYGELFF
TGTGCCAGCAGCTCCTCCGGGGAGGTTCAGTACGGGGAGCTGTTTTTT
>.|TRBV5-1|.|TRBJ2-1
CASSLGTSPNEQFF
TGCGCCAGCAGCTTGGGTACTAGCCCCAATGAGCAGTTCTTC
>.|TRBV5-5|.|TRBJ2-7
CASSLRLASYEQYF
TGTGCCAGCAGCTTGAGGCTAGCTTCCTACGAGCAGTACTTC
>TRBD1|TRBV27|.|TRBJ1-2
CASTNQEDRGWRGYTF
TGTGCCAGTACAAATCAGGAAGACAGGGGATGGAGGGGCTACACCTTC
>TRBD1|TRBV19|.|TRBJ1-6
CASRGQGGNSPLHF
TGTGCCAGTAGGGGACAGGGGGGTAATTCACCCCTCCACTTT
>TRBD2|TRBV4-3|.|TRBJ2-5
CASSLSGGSEETQYF
TGCGCCAGCAGCCTTAGCGGGGGGTCCGAGGAGACCCAGTACTTC
>TRBD1|TRBV7-2|.|TRBJ1-5
CASSPGGAGAYSNQPQHF
TGTGCCAGCAGCCCAGGGGGCGCGGGGGCCTATAGCAATCAGCCCCAGCATTTT
>TRBD2|TRBV2|.|TRBJ2-2
CATGAGGGKRIGELFF
TGTGCCACCGGGGCGGGGGGCGGCAAAAGGATCGGGGAGCTGTTTTTT
>TRBD2|TRBV5-5|.|TRBJ2-7
CASRLRTSGGAEEQYF
TGTGCCAGCAGACTAAGGACTAGCGGGGGGGCGGAAGAGCAGTACTTC
>TRBD2|TRBV7-2|.|TRBJ2-1
CASSLRFLRGGPGNEQFF
TGTGCCAGCAGCTTAAGGTTTTTGCGCGGGGGGCCAGGGAATGAGCAGTTCTTC
>.|TRBV6-5|.|TRBJ2-7
CASSYSGVSYEQYF
TGTGCCAGCAGTTACTCCGGAGTGTCTTACGAGCAGTACTTC
>.|TRBV19|.|TRBJ1-6
CASSMRGSYNSPLHF
TGTGCCAGTAGTATGAGAGGCTCCTATAATTCACCCCTCCACTTT
>.|TRBV28|.|TRBJ1-1
CASNPPRGEAFF
TGTGCCAGCAATCCGCCCAGGGGTGAAGCTTTCTTT
>.|TRBV30|few|TRBJ1-5
CAWSGTLNQPQHF
TGTGCCTGGAGTGGGACACTCAATCAGCCCCAGCATTTT
>.|TRBV28|.|TRBJ2-1
CASSSELNEQFF
TGTGCCAGCAGTTCGGAGCTCAATGAGCAGTTCTTC
>TRBD2|TRBV10-3|.|TRBJ2-5
CATGTSGPAGGETQYF
TGTGCCACCGGGACTAGCGGGCCCGCTGGGGGAGAGACCCAGTACTTC
>TRBD1|TRBV18|once|TRBJ2-7
CASSPQGQVYEQYF
TGTGCCAGCTCACCGCAGGGACAGGTCTACGAGCAGTACTTC
>TRBD2|TRBV7-8|.|TRBJ2-1
CASSPTPGGGAGEQFF
TGTGCCAGCAGCCCCACCCCCGGCGGGGGGGCGGGTGAGCAGTTCTTC
>TRBD1|TRBV27|.|TRBJ2-7
CASSLEGRGHYEQYF
TGTGCCAGCAGTTTGGAAGGCAGGGGGCATTACGAGCAGTACTTC
>.|TRBV21-1|few|TRBJ1-5
CASIETYSNQPQHF
TGTGCCAGCATCGAAACATATAGCAATCAGCCCCAGCATTTT
>.|TRBV6-6|.|TRBJ2-2
CASSPTAGTGELFF
TGTGCCAGCAGCCCCACGGCGGGCACCGGGGAGCTGTTTTTT